These 11 T cell receptor beta chains originate from one sample sequenced in a study of cytomegalovirus exposure and HLA in healthy donors. The assay was immunoSEQ multiplex PCR, and TCRdb's table has in-frame clones only and misses some. This table has 200,000 to 250,000 clones, around 87% appearing once. The sample taken for sequencing was PBMCs. Receptors were obtained from a woman under 30 in good health and CMV-seropositive.

This chain joins TRBV6-6 and TRBJ2-1; D gene uncertain. The CDR3 covers 15 residues. Deletions cut 6 bases from V and 0 bases from J, with 12 bases between. CDR1 is MNHNY and CDR2 is SVGAGI in the germline V gene (reference sequence). The DNA for the CDR3 is TGTGCCAGCAGGTCCCAACTTCTCTCCTACAATGAGCAGTTCTTC. Translated, it gives CASRSQLLSYNEQFF.

V gene TRBV7-9 combines with J gene TRBJ1-2; TRBD1 matches at 7 bases. Germline values: CDR1 SEHNR, CDR2 FQNEAQ (reference sequence). There are 14 residues in the CDR3. V was pared by 5 bases and J by 2 bases, with 5 bases of the junction left unmatched. The CDR3 region has the DNA TGTGCCAGCAGCATAATAGGGGGCAACTATGGCTACACCTTC. This sequence encodes CASSIIGGNYGYTF. The full variable domain, completed using reference TRBV7-9 and TRBJ1-2, is DTGVSQNPRHKITKRGQNVTFRCDPISEHNRLYWYRQTLGQGPEFLTYFQNEAQLEKSRLLSDRFSAERPKGSFSTLEIQRTEQGDSAMYLCASSIIGGNYGYTFGSGTRLTVV.

V gene TRBV27 combines with J gene TRBJ1-2; TRBD1 is a possible D gene (5 bases). Trimming took off 6 bases at V and 4 bases at J, with 18 bases between the two ends. The germline gives CDR1 MNHEY, CDR2 SMNVEV (reference sequence). The CDR3 runs to 15 residues. The DNA for the CDR3 is TGTGCCAGCAGCTACACCTTCACAGGATTCTATGGCTACACCTTC. Protein: CASSYTFTGFYGYTF.

V usage is TRBV10-2 and J usage is TRBJ2-1, with TRBD1 matching over 10 bases. The CDR3 is 19 residues long. Germline V gene lookup returns CDR1 WSHSY and CDR2 SAAADI. V shed 2 bases and J 6 bases; nucleotides not matched to a gene: 16. The CDR3 is CASSEIRDRGRYRSNEQFF. The CDR3 DNA sequence: TGCGCCAGCAGTGAGATAAGGGACAGGGGCCGTTATCGGTCCAATGAGCAGTTCTTC.

The V call is TRBV7-9, the J call TRBJ1-5, with 12 bases fitting TRBD1. The germline gives CDR1 SEHNR, CDR2 FQNEAQ (reference sequence). The CDR3 has 18 residues. V dropped 5 bases and J dropped 7; count of bases not matched to a gene: 15. This CDR3 is CASSVSGTGGYPGQPQHF. The CDR3 DNA reads as TGTGCCAGCAGCGTATCCGGGACAGGGGGCTATCCCGGGCAGCCCCAGCATTTT.

The rearrangement links TRBV11-2 to TRBJ1-1, with D unclear. The CDR3 spans 14 residues. Looked up from germline, CDR1 is SGHAT and CDR2 is FQNNGV. Deletions cut 1 base from V and 3 bases from J, with 9 bases between. The chain's CDR3 is CASSLGEGDTEAFF. DNA for the CDR3: TGTGCCAGCAGCTTAGGGGAGGGAGACACTGAAGCTTTCTTT.

This rearrangement joins TRBV7-9 to TRBJ1-1; TRBD1 is a possible D gene (5 bases). The ends were cut back, 10 bases at V and 1 base at J, with 16 bases in the middle. The CDR3 is made up of 14 amino acids. CDR1 SEHNR and CDR2 FQNEAQ come from the germline V gene (reference sequence). The CDR3 reads CATTVGGANTEAFF. CDR3 DNA: TGTGCCACCACCGTGGGAGGGGCGAACACTGAAGCTTTCTTT.

This clone showed up just a few times. CDR3 in DNA: TGTGCCAGCAGCCCGCTTAGGGACACCCTCTACGAGCAGTACTTC. Translation: CASSPLRDTLYEQYF. The chain carries TRBV4-2 and TRBJ2-7, with D perhaps TRBD1 (6 bases). V lost 4 bases and J lost 3, with 16 bases in between. The CDR3 is 15 amino acids. Germline V gene data show CDR1 as LGHNA and CDR2 as YNFKEQ.

The rearrangement links TRBV27 to TRBJ1-2, with 7 bases lining up with TRBD1. With 6 bases clipped from V and 4 bases from J, the junction kept 8 bases outside the gene matches. The V gene's germline CDR1 is MNHEY and CDR2 SMNVEV (reference sequence). The CDR3 length is 14 residues. This CDR3 is CASRQGGTAYGYTF. The CDR3 DNA follows: TGTGCCAGCAGGCAAGGGGGGACAGCCTATGGCTACACCTTC.

The V call is TRBV9, the J call TRBJ2-3, with D maybe TRBD1 (5 bases). The CDR3 is 14 residues long. The V end was cut by 0 bases, the J end by 5 bases, with 10 bases between. In germline, CDR1 is SGDLS, CDR2 YYNGEE. Here the CDR3 reads CASSVEAGRDTQYF. The CDR3 DNA reads as TGTGCCAGCAGCGTAGAGGCAGGGCGAGATACGCAGTATTTT.

The chain couples TRBV2 to TRBJ1-5, with unresolved D. The germline V gene encodes CDR1 SNHLY and CDR2 FYNNEI. CDR3 length equals 15 residues. With 2 bases removed from V and 1 base from J, the gap between germline ends came to 9 bases. For the CDR3, the DNA is TGTGCCAGCAGTGAACCCCGTACAAGCAATCAGCCCCAGCATTTT. Its translation: CASSEPRTSNQPQHF.